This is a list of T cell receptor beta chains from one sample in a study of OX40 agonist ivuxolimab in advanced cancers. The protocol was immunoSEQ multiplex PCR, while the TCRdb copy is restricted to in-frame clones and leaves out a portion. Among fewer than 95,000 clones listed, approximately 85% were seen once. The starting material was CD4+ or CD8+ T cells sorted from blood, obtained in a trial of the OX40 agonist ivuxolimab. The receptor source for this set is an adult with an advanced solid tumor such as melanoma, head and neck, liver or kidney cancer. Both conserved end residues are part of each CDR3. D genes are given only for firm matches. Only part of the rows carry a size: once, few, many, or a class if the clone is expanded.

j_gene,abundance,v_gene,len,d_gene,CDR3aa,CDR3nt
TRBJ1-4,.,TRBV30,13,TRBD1,CAWSIPTGGKLFF,TGTGCCTGGAGTATCCCCACAGGGGGGAAACTGTTTTTT
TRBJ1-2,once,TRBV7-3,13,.,CASSPQGNYGYTF,TGTGCCAGCAGCCCGCAGGGCAACTATGGCTACACCTTC
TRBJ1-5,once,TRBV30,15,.,CAWSPTGFSNQPQHF,TGTGCCTGGAGTCCAACTGGATTTAGCAATCAGCCCCAGCATTTT
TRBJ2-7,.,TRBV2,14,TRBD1,CASISRDRAYEQYF,TGTGCCAGCATCTCTCGGGACAGGGCCTACGAGCAGTACTTC
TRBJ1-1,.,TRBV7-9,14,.,CASTPGAVNTEAFF,TGTGCCAGCACCCCTGGGGCAGTAAACACTGAAGCTTTCTTT
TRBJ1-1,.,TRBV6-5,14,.,CASSYSPGDTEAFF,TGTGCCAGCAGTTACTCCCCCGGAGACACTGAAGCTTTCTTT
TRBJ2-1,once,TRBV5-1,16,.,CASSLATGLYYNEQFF,TGCGCCAGCAGCTTGGCTACAGGGTTGTACTACAATGAGCAGTTCTTC
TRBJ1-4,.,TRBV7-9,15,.,CASSLGGAGNEKLFF,TGTGCCAGCAGCTTAGGAGGGGCAGGGAATGAAAAACTGTTTTTT
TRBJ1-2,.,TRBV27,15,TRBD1,CASSRQGQGIDGYTF,TGTGCCAGCAGCCGCCAGGGACAGGGGATCGATGGCTACACCTTC
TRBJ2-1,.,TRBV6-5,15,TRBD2,CASSRIAGGHHEQFF,TGTGCCAGCAGCCGGATAGCGGGGGGGCATCATGAGCAGTTCTTC
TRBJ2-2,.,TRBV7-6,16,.,CASSLAPQGNTGELFF,TGTGCCAGCAGCTTAGCCCCACAGGGGAACACCGGGGAGCTGTTTTTT
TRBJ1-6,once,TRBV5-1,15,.,CASRVQGGDNSPLHF,TGCGCCAGCAGAGTGCAGGGCGGGGATAATTCACCCCTCCACTTT
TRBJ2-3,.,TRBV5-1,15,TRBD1,CASRIGQGAEDTQYF,TGCGCCAGCAGAATCGGACAGGGGGCGGAAGATACGCAGTATTTT
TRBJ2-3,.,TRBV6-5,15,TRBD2,CASSGSAGTTDTQYF,TGTGCCAGCAGCGGGTCAGCGGGGACCACAGATACGCAGTATTTT
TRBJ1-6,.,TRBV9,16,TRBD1,CASSPQGGQGNSPLHF,TGTGCCAGCAGCCCCCAGGGGGGGCAGGGGAATTCACCCCTCCACTTT
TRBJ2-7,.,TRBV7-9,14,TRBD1,CASSLDRVSAEQYF,TGTGCCAGCAGCCTCGACAGGGTATCGGCCGAGCAGTACTTC
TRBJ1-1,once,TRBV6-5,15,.,CASSYGSGARTEAFF,TGTGCCAGCAGTTACGGATCAGGTGCACGCACTGAAGCTTTCTTT
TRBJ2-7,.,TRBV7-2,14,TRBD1,CASSPYRGSYEQYF,TGTGCCAGCAGCCCTTACAGGGGCTCCTACGAGCAGTACTTC
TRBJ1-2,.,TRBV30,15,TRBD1,CAWTSKQGGNYGYTF,TGTGCCTGGACCTCGAAACAGGGGGGAAACTATGGCTACACCTTC